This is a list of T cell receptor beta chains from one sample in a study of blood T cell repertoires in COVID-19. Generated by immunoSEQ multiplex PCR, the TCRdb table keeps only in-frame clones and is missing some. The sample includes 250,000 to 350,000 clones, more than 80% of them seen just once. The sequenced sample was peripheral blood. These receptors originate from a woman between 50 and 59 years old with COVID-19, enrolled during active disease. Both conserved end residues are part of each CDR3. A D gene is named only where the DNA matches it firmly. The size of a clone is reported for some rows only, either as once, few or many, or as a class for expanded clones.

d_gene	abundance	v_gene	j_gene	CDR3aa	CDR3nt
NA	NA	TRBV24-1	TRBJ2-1	CATSDFGLPQNEQFF	TGTGCCACCAGTGATTTCGGACTACCGCAGAATGAGCAGTTCTTC
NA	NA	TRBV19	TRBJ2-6	CASRPDISGANVLTF	TGTGCCAGTAGGCCCGACATCTCTGGGGCCAACGTCCTGACTTTC
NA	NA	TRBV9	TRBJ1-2	CASSENAGPVYGYTF	TGTGCCAGCAGCGAAAACGCAGGGCCCGTATACGGCTACACCTTC
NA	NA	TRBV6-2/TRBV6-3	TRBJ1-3	CASSYRGPSGNTIYF	TGTGCCAGCAGTTATCGGGGTCCCTCTGGAAACACCATATATTTT
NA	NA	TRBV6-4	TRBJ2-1	CASSDYVLDNEQFF	TGTGCCAGCAGTGACTATGTACTCGACAATGAGCAGTTCTTC
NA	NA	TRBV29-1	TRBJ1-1	CSVEDPGRGGAEAFF	TGCAGCGTTGAGGACCCGGGCAGGGGAGGGGCTGAAGCTTTCTTT
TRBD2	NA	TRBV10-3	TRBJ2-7	CAISGPRTGGSYEQYF	TGTGCCATCAGTGGCCCGAGAACGGGGGGTTCCTACGAGCAGTACTTC
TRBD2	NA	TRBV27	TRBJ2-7	CASSSPRTSGRGEQYF	TGTGCCAGCAGTTCCCCGCGGACTAGCGGGAGAGGAGAGCAGTACTTC
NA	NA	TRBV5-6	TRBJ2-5	CASSLSNYEETQYF	TGTGCCAGCAGCTTGTCGAACTATGAAGAGACCCAGTACTTC
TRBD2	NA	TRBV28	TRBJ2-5	CASSLLAGGQETQYF	TGTGCCAGCAGTTTACTAGCGGGAGGCCAAGAGACCCAGTACTTC
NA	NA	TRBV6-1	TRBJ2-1	CASSEKLAHEQFF	TGTGCCAGCAGTGAAAAACTCGCTCATGAGCAGTTCTTC
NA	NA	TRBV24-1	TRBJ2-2	CATSGGFGELFF	TGTGCCACCAGTGGCGGGTTCGGGGAGCTGTTTTTT
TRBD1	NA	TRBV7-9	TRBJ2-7	CASSLEGAGGYEQYF	TGTGCCAGCAGCTTAGAAGGGGCAGGGGGATACGAGCAGTACTTC
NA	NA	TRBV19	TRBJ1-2	CASRPGLLYGYTF	TGTGCCAGTAGACCCGGACTTCTCTATGGCTACACCTTC
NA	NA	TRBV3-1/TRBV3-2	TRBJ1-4	CASSQVSSTRSEKLFF	TGTGCCAGCAGCCAAGTGTCTTCCACAAGGAGTGAAAAACTGTTTTTT
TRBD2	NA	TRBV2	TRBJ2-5	CATAGVAGRETQYF	TGTGCCACAGCGGGGGTAGCGGGAAGAGAGACCCAGTACTTC
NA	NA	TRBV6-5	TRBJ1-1	CASSRDTSNTEAFF	TGTGCCAGCAGTCGGGACACCTCGAACACTGAAGCTTTCTTT
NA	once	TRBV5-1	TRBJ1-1	CASSLPGNTEAFF	TGCGCCAGCAGCCTCCCAGGGAACACTGAAGCTTTCTTT